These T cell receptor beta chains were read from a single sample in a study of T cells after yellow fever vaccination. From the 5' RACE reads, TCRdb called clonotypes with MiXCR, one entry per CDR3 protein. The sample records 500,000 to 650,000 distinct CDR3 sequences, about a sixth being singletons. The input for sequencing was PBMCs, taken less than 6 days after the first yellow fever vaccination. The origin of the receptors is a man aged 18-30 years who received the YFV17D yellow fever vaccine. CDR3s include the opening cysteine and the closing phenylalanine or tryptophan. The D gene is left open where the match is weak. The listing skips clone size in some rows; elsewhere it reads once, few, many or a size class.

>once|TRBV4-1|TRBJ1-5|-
CASTRLPGPLSNQPQHF
TGCGCCAGCACCCGCCTCCCCGGGCCCCTTAGCAATCAGCCCCAGCATTTT
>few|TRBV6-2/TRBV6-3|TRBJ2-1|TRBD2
CASTGTSGGNEQFF
TGTGCCAGCACCGGGACTAGCGGGGGGAATGAGCAGTTCTTC
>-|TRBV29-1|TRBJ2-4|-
CSVEEWKGKNIQYF
TGCAGCGTTGAAGAATGGAAGGGCAAAAACATTCAGTACTTC
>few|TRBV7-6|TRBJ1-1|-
CASSSEMNTEAFF
TGTGCCAGCAGCTCCGAGATGAACACTGAAGCTTTCTTT
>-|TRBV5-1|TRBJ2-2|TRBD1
CASSTKQGTGELFF
TGCGCCAGCAGCACAAAACAGGGGACCGGGGAGCTGTTTTTT
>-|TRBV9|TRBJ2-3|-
CASSVEGGGLTDTQYF
TGTGCCAGCAGCGTAGAGGGCGGGGGCCTCACAGATACGCAGTATTTT
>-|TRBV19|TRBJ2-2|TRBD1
CASSMDRGLIGELFF
TGTGCCAGTAGTATGGACAGGGGTTTGATCGGGGAGCTGTTTTTT
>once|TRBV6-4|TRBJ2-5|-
CASSRTARETQYF
TGTGCCAGCAGCCGGACAGCCAGGGAGACCCAGTACTTC
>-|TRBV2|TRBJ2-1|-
CASSVRWDNEQFF
TGTGCCAGCAGCGTCCGATGGGACAATGAGCAGTTCTTC
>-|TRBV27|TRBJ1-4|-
CASSLFRGTYLFF
TGTGCCAGCAGTTTATTTCGAGGGACGTACCTGTTTTTT
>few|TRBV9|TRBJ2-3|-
CASSVGTTLTDTQYF
TGTGCCAGCAGCGTAGGTACTACCCTCACAGATACGCAGTATTTT
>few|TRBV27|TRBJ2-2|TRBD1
CASSLIRQGNTGELFF
TGTGCCAGCAGTTTGATTAGACAGGGAAACACCGGGGAGCTGTTTTTT
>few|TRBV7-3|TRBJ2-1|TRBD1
CASSTGASSYNEQFF
TGTGCCAGCAGCACAGGGGCGAGCTCCTACAATGAGCAGTTCTTC
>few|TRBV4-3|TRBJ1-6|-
CASSQGATTALTPLHF
TGCGCCAGCAGCCAAGGGGCAACAACCGCGCTCACACCCCTCCACTTT
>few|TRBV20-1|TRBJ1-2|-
CSARGGVNYGYTF
TGCAGTGCTAGAGGGGGGGTTAACTATGGCTACACCTTC
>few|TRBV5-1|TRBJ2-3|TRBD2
CASSAGTSGADTQYF
TGCGCCAGCAGCGCCGGGACTAGCGGGGCGGATACGCAGTATTTT
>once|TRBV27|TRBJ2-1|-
CASTAPGETYNEQFF
TGTGCCAGCACGGCCCCCGGGGAAACCTACAATGAGCAGTTCTTC
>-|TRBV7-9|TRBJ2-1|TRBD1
CASSLSGQANNELFF
TGTGCCAGCAGCTTATCGGGACAGGCAAACAATGAGCTGTTCTTC
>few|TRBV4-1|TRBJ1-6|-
CASSQPLGTFNPRYNSPLHF
TGCGCCAGCAGCCAACCCCTAGGGACATTCAACCCGAGGTATAATTCACCCCTCCACTTT
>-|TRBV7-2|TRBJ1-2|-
CASAKRRASNYGYTF
TGTGCCAGCGCCAAACGCCGGGCTTCTAACTATGGCTACACCTTC
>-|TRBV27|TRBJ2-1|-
CASSGQILYNEQFF
TGTGCCAGCAGTGGACAGATACTCTACAATGAGCAGTTCTTC
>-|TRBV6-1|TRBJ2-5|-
CASKSVRGGHQETQYF
TGTGCCAGCAAGAGTGTTCGCGGGGGACATCAAGAGACCCAGTACTTC
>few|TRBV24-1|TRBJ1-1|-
CATRDDQNTEAFF
TGTGCCACCAGGGACGACCAAAACACTGAAGCTTTCTTT